These T cell receptor beta chains were read from a single sample in a study of cytomegalovirus exposure and HLA in healthy donors. Here immunoSEQ multiplex PCR was the method, and the copy in TCRdb shows in-frame clones only, minus some. The profile shows about 94,000 clones, 81% of them singletons. Sequenced: PBMCs. These receptors were collected from a human donor in good health. CDR3s include the opening cysteine and the closing phenylalanine or tryptophan. The order of the fields is J gene, D gene, V gene, CDR3 protein, CDR3 DNA. D genes are given only for firm matches.

TRBJ1-3,TRBD1,TRBV7-9,CASSLTGAPSGNTIYF,TGTGCCAGCAGCTTGACAGGGGCGCCCTCTGGAAACACCATATATTTT
TRBJ2-3,TRBD1,TRBV7-6,CASSLGRTGSTDTQYF,TGTGCCAGCAGCTTAGGGAGGACAGGGAGCACAGATACGCAGTATTTT
TRBJ2-7,TRBD1,TRBV29-1,CSVEYGTGNYEQYF,TGCAGCGTTGAATACGGGACAGGGAACTACGAGCAGTACTTC
TRBJ1-3,TRBD1,TRBV25-1,CASSDPRQGRAIYF,TGTGCCAGCAGTGACCCCCGACAGGGCCGCGCCATATATTTT
TRBJ2-3,NA,TRBV6-6,CASSLDRVTDTQYF,TGTGCCAGCAGCCTCGACAGAGTCACAGATACGCAGTATTTT
TRBJ2-3,NA,TRBV7-3,CASSPQVTDTQYF,TGTGCCAGCAGCCCCCAGGTCACAGATACGCAGTATTTT
TRBJ2-1,NA,TRBV5-1,CASSLGRVSSYNEQFF,TGCGCCAGCAGCTTAGGTCGGGTGAGCTCCTACAATGAGCAGTTCTTC
TRBJ2-7,NA,TRBV5-4,CASSLPNRGQYF,TGTGCCAGCAGCTTGCCGAACCGAGGGCAGTACTTC
TRBJ2-7,TRBD1,TRBV29-1,CSVEDRGRGNEQYF,TGCAGCGTTGAAGATCGAGGCAGGGGGAACGAGCAGTACTTC
TRBJ2-2,TRBD2,TRBV7-9,CASSLTSGSGGGELFF,TGTGCCAGCAGCTTGACTAGCGGGAGTGGTGGCGGGGAGCTGTTTTTT
TRBJ2-1,NA,TRBV2,CATTTGTIGNEQFF,TGTGCCACGACAACAGGGACGATCGGGAATGAGCAGTTCTTC
TRBJ2-2,TRBD1,TRBV7-3,CASSPTGQATGELFF,TGTGCCAGCAGCCCGACGGGACAGGCCACCGGGGAGCTGTTTTTT
TRBJ1-1,NA,TRBV19,CASTPVRGDDTEAFF,TGTGCCAGTACCCCAGTTAGGGGTGATGACACTGAAGCTTTCTTT